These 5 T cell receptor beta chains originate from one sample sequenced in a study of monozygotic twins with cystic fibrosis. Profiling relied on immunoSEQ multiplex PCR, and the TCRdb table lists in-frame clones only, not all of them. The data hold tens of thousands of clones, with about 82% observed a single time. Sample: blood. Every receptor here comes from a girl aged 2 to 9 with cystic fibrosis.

CDR3 DNA: TGTGCCAGCAGTAGGGGGACAGGGGGGACTGAAGCTTTCTTT. This gives the protein CASSRGTGGTEAFF. This chain links TRBV6-5 with TRBJ1-1, with 11 bases matching TRBD1. Germline V gene lookup returns CDR1 MNHEY and CDR2 SVGAGI. The CDR3 extends over 14 amino acids. The ends lost 5 bases at V and 5 bases at J; junction bases unmatched: 4.

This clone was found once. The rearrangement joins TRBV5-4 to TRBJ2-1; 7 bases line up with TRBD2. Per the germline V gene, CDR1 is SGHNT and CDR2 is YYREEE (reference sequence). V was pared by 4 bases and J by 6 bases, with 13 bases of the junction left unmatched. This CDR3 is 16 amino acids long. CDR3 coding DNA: TGTGCCAGCAGCCGGGGAGGGCGGGGACCGATCAATGAGCAGTTCTTC. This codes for CASSRGGRGPINEQFF.

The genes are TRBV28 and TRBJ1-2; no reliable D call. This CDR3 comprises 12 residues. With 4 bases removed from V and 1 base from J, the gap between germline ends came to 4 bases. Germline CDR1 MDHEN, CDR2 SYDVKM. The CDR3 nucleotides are TGTGCCAGCAGTTCCGTTAACTATGGCTACACCTTC. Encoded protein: CASSSVNYGYTF.

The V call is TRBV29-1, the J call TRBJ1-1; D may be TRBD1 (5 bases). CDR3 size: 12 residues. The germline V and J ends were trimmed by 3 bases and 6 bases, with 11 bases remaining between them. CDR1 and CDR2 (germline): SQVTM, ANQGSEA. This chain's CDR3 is CSVESRGSEAFF. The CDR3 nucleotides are TGCAGCGTTGAGTCTCGGGGCTCTGAAGCTTTCTTT.

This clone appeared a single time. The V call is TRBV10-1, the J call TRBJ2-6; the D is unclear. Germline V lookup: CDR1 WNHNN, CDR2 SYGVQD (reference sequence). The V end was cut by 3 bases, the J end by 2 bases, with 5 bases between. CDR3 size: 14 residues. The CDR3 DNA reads TGCGCCAGCAGTGACGGGCCTGGGGCCAACGTCCTGACTTTC. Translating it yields CASSDGPGANVLTF.